This entry lists 26 T cell receptor beta chains sequenced from one sample in a study of T cell responses to AZD1222 COVID-19 vaccine. Sequenced by immunoSEQ multiplex PCR; TCRdb stores in-frame clones only, minus some. This sample yields 100,000 to 150,000 clones, of which roughly 92% are seen a single time; roughly 1% belongs to the top ten. The material was peripheral blood, obtained 28 days after the second AZD1222 dose. Source of these receptors: an adult who received the AZD1222 COVID-19 vaccine.

The rearrangement uses TRBV4-3 and TRBJ2-3; 8 bases map to TRBD2. Per the germline V gene, CDR1 is LGHNA and CDR2 is YSLEER. The CDR3 is 17 residues long. The junction had 6 bases not matched to a gene; V was cut back by 0 bases and J by 1 base. The CDR3, as DNA: TGCGCCAGCAGCCAAGATATCGCGCGGGGGGGCACAGATACGCAGTATTTT. Its translation: CASSQDIARGGTDTQYF.

V and J are TRBV23-1 and TRBJ2-3; perhaps TRBD1 as D (6 bases). TRBV23-1 is recorded as an ORF, its role being uncertain. Between the trimmed V and J ends, which lost 0 bases and 2 bases, there was a span of 18 bases. The CDR3 runs to 18 residues. The DNA of the CDR3 is TGCGCCAGCAGTCAATCGTGGGGAACAGGGCGGGTCACAGATACGCAGTATTTT. Protein: CASSQSWGTGRVTDTQYF.

This clone has a handful of counts. The CDR3 region has the DNA TGTGCCAGCAGTTTGACAGGCGGATTATACGAGCAGTACTTC. Translated: CASSLTGGLYEQYF. The chain links TRBV28 to TRBJ2-7; the D gene is possibly TRBD1 (6 bases). Trimming pared 3 bases from V and 4 bases from J, leaving 13 bases between. CDR1 is MDHEN, CDR2 SYDVKM, per germline. The CDR3 is 14 residues long.

The chain combines TRBV6-4 with TRBJ1-3, with D maybe TRBD1 (5 bases). CDR3 length: 15 amino acids. Germline CDR1 MRHNA, CDR2 SNTAGT. Trimming shortened V by 4 bases and J by 7 bases, and 17 bases separated the two germline ends. The CDR3 region has the DNA TGTGCCAGCAGTGCCCAGAGGGGCTCCGCGAACACCATATATTTT. Its translation is CASSAQRGSANTIYF.

This clone was counted once. The J gene is TRBJ2-2, the V gene TRBV10-3; 8 nucleotides agree with TRBD2. Germline loops: CDR1 ENHRY, CDR2 SYGVKD. The CDR3 sequence is 14 residues long. With 2 bases clipped from V and 7 bases from J, the junction kept 3 bases outside the gene matches. As DNA, the CDR3 is TGTGCCATCAGTGAGCGGGAGGGTAGCGGGGAGCTGTTTTTT. As protein: CAISEREGSGELFF.

This chain uses TRBV5-1 with TRBJ1-1, with D maybe TRBD1 (6 bases). The CDR3 extends over 15 amino acids. V was clipped by 0 bases and J by 0 bases, with 9 bases between them. CDR1 and CDR2 from the germline V gene are SGHRS and YFSETQ. The CDR3 loop reads CASSLVRGLNTEAFF. CDR3 DNA: TGCGCCAGCAGCTTGGTTCGGGGGCTGAACACTGAAGCTTTCTTT.

CDR3 nucleotide sequence: TGTGCCAGCAGTTCCGGGACAGGGGGAAATCAGCCCCAGCATTTT. Translated: CASSSGTGGNQPQHF. The chain couples TRBV6-5 to TRBJ1-5, with 11 bases identical to TRBD1. Germline V gene data show CDR1 as MNHEY and CDR2 as SVGAGI. J lost 4 bases, V lost 4 bases, and 3 bases had no gene match. This CDR3 is 15 amino acids long.

A few counts support this clone. V is TRBV28 and J is TRBJ2-7, with 8 positions matching TRBD1. The germline V gene has CDR1 MDHEN and CDR2 SYDVKM. V shed 6 bases and J 2 bases; nucleotides not matched to a gene: 6. The CDR3 runs 14 residues. Here the CDR3 reads CASSTGTGTYEQYF. Here the CDR3 DNA reads TGTGCCAGCAGCACCGGGACAGGAACCTACGAGCAGTACTTC.

This clone has a handful of counts. The V gene is TRBV29-1, the J gene TRBJ2-7; 11 bases are shared with TRBD2. This CDR3 region has 12 residues. Per the germline V gene, CDR1 is SQVTM and CDR2 is ANQGSEA. The CDR3 DNA reads as TGCAGTACGACTAGCGGGATCTCCGAGCAGTACTTC. Translation: CSTTSGISEQYF.

The V call is TRBV9, the J call TRBJ2-1, with D tentatively TRBD2 (6 bases). The CDR3 sequence is 14 residues long. V lost 0 bases and J lost 5, with 9 bases in between. Germline V lookup: CDR1 SGDLS, CDR2 YYNGEE. CDR3 coding DNA: TGTGCCAGCAGCGTAGGGGGGGACGACAATGAGCAGTTCTTC. It translates to CASSVGGDDNEQFF.

This chain connects TRBV20-1 to TRBJ2-4; D is unresolved. This CDR3 has 10 amino acids. Germline CDR1 and CDR2: DFQATT and SNEGSKA (reference sequence). The V end was cut by 6 bases, the J end by 6 bases, with 6 bases between. The CDR3 DNA sequence: TGCAGTGCGGATGGAAACATTCAGTACTTC. As protein: CSADGNIQYF.

The rearrangement links TRBV25-1 to TRBJ2-5, with D unresolved. The CDR3 runs to 13 residues. CDR1 MGHDK and CDR2 SYGVNS come from the germline V gene. Trimming pared 1 base from V and 1 base from J, leaving 4 bases between. Here the CDR3 reads CASSEWGQETQYF. CDR3 coding DNA: TGTGCCAGCAGTGAATGGGGCCAAGAGACCCAGTACTTC.

The CDR3, as DNA: TGTGCCAGCAGCCAACACCACTCGCAGGGCTACACCTTC. This translates into CASSQHHSQGYTF. The J gene is TRBJ1-2, the V gene TRBV3-1 (or the pseudogene TRBV3-2), with D unclear. This CDR3 contains 13 residues. The germline V gene encodes CDR1 LGHDT and CDR2 YNNKEL (reference sequence). Deletions cut 2 bases from V and 8 bases from J, with 12 bases between.

Details on this clone: Germline and junction disagree at one end, which may indicate a read error. The J gene is TRBJ2-7, the V gene TRBV30; TRBD1 aligns across 9 bases. The CDR3 consists of 11 residues. Per germline, CDR1 GTSNPN and CDR2 SVGIG (reference sequence). The DNA of the CDR3 is TGTGCCTGGAGTGTTCTCGGGACAGGGAACTTC. Its protein is CAWSVLGTGNF.

The rearrangement links TRBV21-1 to TRBJ1-1; the D call in the table, TRBD1, was not verified against the DNA. TRBV21-1 is tagged as a pseudogene. The CDR3 sequence is 15 residues long. DNA of the CDR3: TGTGCCAGCAGCAAGAAGTTCACAACCCACACTGAAGCTTTCTTT. It encodes CASSKKFTTHTEAFF.

The chain links TRBV15 to TRBJ1-2; 9 nucleotides match TRBD1. This CDR3 is built from 14 residues. The V gene end was trimmed by 5 bases and the J gene end by 3 bases; junction bases not matched to a gene: 4. Germline CDR1 and CDR2: LNHNV and YYDKDF (reference sequence). CDR3 amino acids: CATSGGQGHYGYTF. CDR3 coding DNA: TGTGCCACCAGCGGGGGACAGGGACACTATGGCTACACCTTC.

The chain links TRBV6-6 to TRBJ2-2; TRBD1 aligns across 11 bases. Germline V gives CDR1 MNHNY, CDR2 SVGAGI (reference sequence). V shed 5 bases, J shed 7 bases, and the junction held 12 bases outside the gene matches. The CDR3 runs 17 residues. CDR3 loop: CASSQNPRTGGGGELFF. The CDR3 DNA reads TGTGCCAGCAGTCAAAACCCGAGGACAGGGGGCGGCGGGGAGCTGTTTTTT.

The chain recombines TRBV27 with TRBJ1-4, with TRBD1 identical over 7 bases. CDR1 is MNHEY, CDR2 SMNVEV, per germline (reference sequence). This CDR3 comprises 15 residues. The V segment lost 5 bases and the J segment 3 bases; nucleotides outside the gene matches: 6. CDR3 sequence reads: CASSPQGRANEKLFF. In DNA form, the CDR3 reads TGTGCCAGCAGTCCACAGGGGCGGGCTAATGAAAAACTGTTTTTT.

This clone was recorded once. The V gene is TRBV3-1 (or the pseudogene TRBV3-2), the J gene TRBJ1-5; D unclear. The CDR3 loop spans 13 amino acids. Trimming shortened V by 2 bases and J by 0 bases, and 2 bases separated the two germline ends. Germline V gene lookup returns CDR1 LGHDT and CDR2 YNNKEL (reference sequence). The CDR3 loop is CASSQLSNQPQHF. In DNA, the CDR3 is TGTGCCAGCAGCCAACTTAGCAATCAGCCCCAGCATTTT.

The chain combines TRBV29-1 with TRBJ1-2; D is ambiguous. Germline loops: CDR1 SQVTM, CDR2 ANQGSEA. The CDR3 contains 12 residues. The V end was cut by 4 bases, the J end by 4 bases, with 10 bases between. The CDR3 region is CSVGDGSYGYTF. As DNA, the CDR3 is TGCAGCGTTGGAGACGGCTCCTATGGCTACACCTTC.

The gene calls are TRBV29-1 and TRBJ1-2; D is undetermined. This CDR3 has 11 residues. CDR1 is SQVTM and CDR2 is ANQGSEA in the germline V gene. V was shortened by 4 bases and J by 2 bases, with 5 bases between the two germline ends. CDR3: CSVVSNYGYTF. The DNA of the CDR3 is TGCAGCGTTGTATCGAACTATGGCTACACCTTC.

CDR3 nucleotides: TGCGCCAGCAGCCAAGACGGGACTAGCGGGGGCGCGCAGTATTTT. It encodes CASSQDGTSGGAQYF. The J gene is TRBJ2-3, the V gene TRBV4-3; the match to TRBD2 covers 14 bases. J gave up 10 bases and V 0 bases, and 3 bases lay outside the gene matches. This CDR3 is 15 amino acids long. Germline V CDR1 and CDR2: LGHNA, YSLEER.

The gene calls are TRBV30 and TRBJ1-6; tentative D call: TRBD1 (5 bases). CDR1 and CDR2 (germline): GTSNPN, SVGIG (reference sequence). Trimming removed 2 bases from V and 4 bases from J, with 15 bases in between. This CDR3 is built from 16 residues. Here the CDR3 DNA reads TGTGCCTGGAGTTCTGGAGGAGACAGATATAATTCACCCCTCCACTTT. Translated, it gives CAWSSGGDRYNSPLHF.

V and J are TRBV27 and TRBJ1-4, with 9 bases identical to TRBD1. V gave up 5 bases and J gave up 11 bases; unmatched junction bases: 9. CDR3 size: 14 residues. Germline CDR1 is MNHEY and CDR2 is SMNVEV (reference sequence). The CDR3 sequence: CASSGQGWPGKLFF. The CDR3 DNA sequence: TGTGCCAGCAGTGGACAGGGGTGGCCTGGGAAACTGTTTTTT.

The V gene is TRBV5-1, the J gene TRBJ1-3; D not resolved. The germline V gene has CDR1 SGHRS and CDR2 YFSETQ. The CDR3 sequence is 15 residues long. V was shortened by 1 base and J by 0 bases, with 8 bases between the two germline ends. The CDR3 reads CASSLLGVSGNTIYF. The CDR3 coding sequence is TGCGCCAGCAGCTTGTTGGGAGTCTCTGGAAACACCATATATTTT.

CDR3 in amino acids: CATSDSKLRAEQYF. As DNA, the CDR3 is TGTGCCACCAGTGACTCAAAGTTAAGGGCCGAGCAGTACTTC. The chain carries TRBV24-1 and TRBJ2-7; D is undetermined. V was pared by 4 bases and J by 6 bases, with 15 bases between. Germline V gene lookup returns CDR1 KGHDR and CDR2 SFDVKD. The CDR3 is 14 residues long.